This entry concerns a single T cell receptor (beta chain). This record belongs to a study of cytomegalovirus exposure and HLA in healthy donors. The PCR was carried out with 60 Vbeta primers and 13 Jbeta primers. Using immunoSEQ multiplex PCR, the repertoire was profiled, and TCRdb retains in-frame clones only, with some absent. This table holds around 190,000 clones, over 65% found once. V gave up 4 bases and J gave up 0 bases, with 13 bases separating them. This CDR3 spans 16 amino acids. Germline assignment: CDR1 ENHRY and CDR2 SYGVKD. The specimen sequenced was PBMCs. The TCR was taken from a woman aged 25 to 45 in good health and CMV-seronegative. The genes are TRBV10-3 and TRBJ1-3; D gene uncertain. CDR3 nucleotide sequence: TGTGCCATCAGTGCGTTCGGAACAGCCTCTGGAAACACCATATATTTT. Translated: CAISAFGTASGNTIYF.